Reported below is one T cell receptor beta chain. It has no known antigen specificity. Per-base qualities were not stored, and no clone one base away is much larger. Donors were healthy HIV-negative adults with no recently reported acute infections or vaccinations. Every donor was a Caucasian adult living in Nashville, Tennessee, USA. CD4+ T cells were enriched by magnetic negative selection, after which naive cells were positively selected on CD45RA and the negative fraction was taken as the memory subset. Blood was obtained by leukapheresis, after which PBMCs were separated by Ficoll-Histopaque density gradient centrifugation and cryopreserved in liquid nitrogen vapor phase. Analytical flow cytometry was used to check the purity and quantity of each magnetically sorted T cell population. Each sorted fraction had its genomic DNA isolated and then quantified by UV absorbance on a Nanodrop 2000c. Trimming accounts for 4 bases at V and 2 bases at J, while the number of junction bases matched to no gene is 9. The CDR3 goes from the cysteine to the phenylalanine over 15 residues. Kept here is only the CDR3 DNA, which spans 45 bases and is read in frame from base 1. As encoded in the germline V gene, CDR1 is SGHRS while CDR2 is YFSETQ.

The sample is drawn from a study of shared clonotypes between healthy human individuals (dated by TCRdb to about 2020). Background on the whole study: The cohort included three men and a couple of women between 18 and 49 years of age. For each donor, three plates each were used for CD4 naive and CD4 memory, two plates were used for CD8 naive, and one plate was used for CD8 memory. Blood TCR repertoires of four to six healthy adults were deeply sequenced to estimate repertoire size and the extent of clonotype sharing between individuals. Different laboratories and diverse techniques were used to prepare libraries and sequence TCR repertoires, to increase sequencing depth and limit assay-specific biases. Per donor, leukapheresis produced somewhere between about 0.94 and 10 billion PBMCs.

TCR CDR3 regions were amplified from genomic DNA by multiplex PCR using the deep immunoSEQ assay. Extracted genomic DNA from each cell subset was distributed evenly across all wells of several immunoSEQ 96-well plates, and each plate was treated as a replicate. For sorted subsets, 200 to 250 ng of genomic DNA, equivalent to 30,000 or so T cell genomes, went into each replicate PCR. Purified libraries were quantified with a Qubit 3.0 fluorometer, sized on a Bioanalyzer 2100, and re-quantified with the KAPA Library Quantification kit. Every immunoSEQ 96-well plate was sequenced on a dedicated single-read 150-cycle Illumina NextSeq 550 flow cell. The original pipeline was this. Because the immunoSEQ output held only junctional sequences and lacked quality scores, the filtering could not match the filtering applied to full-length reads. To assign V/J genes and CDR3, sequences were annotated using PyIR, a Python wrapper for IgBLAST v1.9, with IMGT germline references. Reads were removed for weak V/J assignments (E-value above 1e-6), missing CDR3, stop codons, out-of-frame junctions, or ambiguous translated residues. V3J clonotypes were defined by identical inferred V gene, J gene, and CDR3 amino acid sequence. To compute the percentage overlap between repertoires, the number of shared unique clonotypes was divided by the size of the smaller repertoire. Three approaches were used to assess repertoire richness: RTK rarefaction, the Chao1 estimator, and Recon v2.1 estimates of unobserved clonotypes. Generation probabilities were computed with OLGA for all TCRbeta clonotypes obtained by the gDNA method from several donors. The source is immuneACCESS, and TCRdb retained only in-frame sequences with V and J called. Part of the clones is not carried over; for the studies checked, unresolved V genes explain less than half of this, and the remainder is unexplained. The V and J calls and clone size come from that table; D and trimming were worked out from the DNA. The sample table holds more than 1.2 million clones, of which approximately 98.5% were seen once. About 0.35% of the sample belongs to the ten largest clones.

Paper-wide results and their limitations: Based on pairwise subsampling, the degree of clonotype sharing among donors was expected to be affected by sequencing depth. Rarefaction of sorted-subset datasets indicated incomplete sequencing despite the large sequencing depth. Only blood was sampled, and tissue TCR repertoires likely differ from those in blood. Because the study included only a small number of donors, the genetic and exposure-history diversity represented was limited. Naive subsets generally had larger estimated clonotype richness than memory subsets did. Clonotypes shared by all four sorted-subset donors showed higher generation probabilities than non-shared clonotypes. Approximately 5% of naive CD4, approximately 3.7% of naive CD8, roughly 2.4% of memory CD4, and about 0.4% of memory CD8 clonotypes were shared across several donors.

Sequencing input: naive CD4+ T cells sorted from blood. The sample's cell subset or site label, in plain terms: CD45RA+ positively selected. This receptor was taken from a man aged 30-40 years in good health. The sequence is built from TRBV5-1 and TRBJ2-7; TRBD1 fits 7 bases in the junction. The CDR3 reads CASSPDPGQTYEQYF. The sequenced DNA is TGCGCCAGCAGCCCCGACCCGGGACAGACCTACGAGCAGTACTTC.